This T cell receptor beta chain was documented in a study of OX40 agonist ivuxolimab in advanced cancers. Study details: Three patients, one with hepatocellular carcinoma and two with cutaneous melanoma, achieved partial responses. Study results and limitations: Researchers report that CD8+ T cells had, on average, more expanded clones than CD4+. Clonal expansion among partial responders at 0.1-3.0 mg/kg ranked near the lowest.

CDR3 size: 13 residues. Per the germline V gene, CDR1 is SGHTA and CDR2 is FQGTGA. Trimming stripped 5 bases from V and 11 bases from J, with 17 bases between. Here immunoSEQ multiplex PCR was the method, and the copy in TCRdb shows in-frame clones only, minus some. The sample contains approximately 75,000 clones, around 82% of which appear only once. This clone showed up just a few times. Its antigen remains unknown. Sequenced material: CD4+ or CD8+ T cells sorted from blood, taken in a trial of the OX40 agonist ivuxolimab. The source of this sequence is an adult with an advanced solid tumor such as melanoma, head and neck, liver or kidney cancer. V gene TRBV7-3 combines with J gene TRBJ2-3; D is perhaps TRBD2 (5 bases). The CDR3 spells CASSPLTGMGQYF. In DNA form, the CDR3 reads TGTGCCAGCAGCCCTTTGACGGGGATGGGGCAGTATTTT.